By share, the clone carrying this T cell receptor (beta chain) counts as medium-sized. Its cognate antigen is unknown. Trimming removed 6 bases from V and 0 bases from J, with 17 bases in between. The CDR3 consists of 16 residues. The study's findings and limits: Tumor Treg TCRs overlapped most with tumor naive CD4+ cells. In terms of TCR gene usage, tumor memory CD4+ T cells clustered together with blood and lymph node memory CD4+ cells, as well as with lymph node naive CD4+ cells. Roughly an eighth of tumor Treg sequences matched naive CD4+ cells.

The sorted Tregs were CD4+CD25+CD127-/low cells. TRBV12-4/TRBJ1-2 clonotypes were amplified with adaptor-ligated barcode primers. TCRdb called the multiplex PCR reads again in MiXCR, with one record for every CDR3 protein. This table has 430 or so distinct CDR3 sequences, approximately 20% appearing once. This chain links TRBV12-3 or TRBV12-4 with TRBJ1-2; D remains unclear. The sequenced material came from tumor-infiltrating Tregs sorted from the breast tumor. The sequence was collected from a female donor with breast cancer. The CDR3 is CASRGTSDEANYGYTF. The CDR3 nucleotides are TGTGCCAGCAGGGGAACCTCAGACGAAGCTAACTATGGCTACACCTTC.